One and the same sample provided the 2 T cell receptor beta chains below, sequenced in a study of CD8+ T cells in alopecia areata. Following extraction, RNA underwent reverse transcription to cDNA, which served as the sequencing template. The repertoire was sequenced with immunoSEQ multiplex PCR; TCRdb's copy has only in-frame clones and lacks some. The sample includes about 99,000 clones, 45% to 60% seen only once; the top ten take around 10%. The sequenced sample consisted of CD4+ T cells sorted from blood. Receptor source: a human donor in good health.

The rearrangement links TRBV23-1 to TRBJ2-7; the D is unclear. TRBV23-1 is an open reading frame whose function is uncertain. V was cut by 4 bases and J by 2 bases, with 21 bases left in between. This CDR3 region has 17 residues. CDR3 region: CASSPPPPGLLTYEQYF. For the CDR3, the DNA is TGCGCCAGCAGTCCCCCGCCCCCCGGGCTCCTAACCTACGAGCAGTACTTC.

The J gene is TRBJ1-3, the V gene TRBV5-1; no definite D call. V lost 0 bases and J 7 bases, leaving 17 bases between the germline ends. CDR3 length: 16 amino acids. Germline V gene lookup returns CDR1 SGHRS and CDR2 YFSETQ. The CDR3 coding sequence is TGCGCCAGCAGCTTGGCCGTATCGGAGGCTCGGAACACCATATATTTT. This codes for CASSLAVSEARNTIYF.